This TCR beta chain came from a study of OX40 agonist ivuxolimab in advanced cancers. Study at large: Partial responses were achieved by three patients, of whom one had hepatocellular carcinoma and two had cutaneous melanoma.

A note on this clone: No antigen is known for it.

With baseline, cycle 4 day 1, and cycle 7 day 1 as timepoints, blood was sampled. Study-wide results and limits: Among expanded peripheral T cells, antigen specificity went undetermined. Among the nonresponders, some also had low normalized T-cell clonal expansion.

The data were produced by immunoSEQ multiplex PCR, yet TCRdb's version contains in-frame clones alone and is incomplete. This sample yields about 79,000 clones, of which roughly 87% are seen a single time; 0.33% belongs to the top ten. The sequenced sample was CD4+ or CD8+ T cells sorted from blood, obtained in a trial of the OX40 agonist ivuxolimab. This TCR was sampled from an adult with an advanced solid tumor such as melanoma, head and neck, liver or kidney cancer.

CDR3 DNA sequence: TGTGCCAGCGAAGATTACGTGCCGAACACTGAAGCTTTCTTT. This encodes CASEDYVPNTEAFF. This sequence joins TRBV7-9 and TRBJ1-1; no reliable D call. Germline CDR1 is SEHNR and CDR2 is FQNEAQ (reference sequence). Trimming pared 8 bases from V and 1 base from J, leaving 14 bases between. There are 14 residues in the CDR3.